This TCR beta chain was obtained from a study of PD-1 blockade in classical Hodgkin lymphoma. Measured with immunoSEQ multiplex PCR; TCRdb has only the in-frame clones, and not every one. This sample has under 25,000 clones, with 76% found just once. Study-wide points: Baseline diversity resembling that of newly diagnosed patients was seen in complete responders. Patients were excluded if nivolumab began under 1 year after ASCT (the autologous transplant). Diminished baseline TCR diversity has been reported in newly diagnosed patients relative to healthy donors. The CD4+ diversity rise by C4D1 was clearest in complete responders.

Germline loops: CDR1 SGHVS, CDR2 FQNEAQ. Between the trimmed V and J ends, which lost 1 base and 1 base, there was a span of 7 bases. The CDR3 has 14 residues. Concerning this clone: No antigen is known for it.

Time point in this sample: cycle 4 day 1 (C4D1), after around six weeks of nivolumab. All the patients suffered relapse after autologous stem cell transplantation, and brentuximab vedotin exposure differed. The receptor's source is a human donor with classical Hodgkin lymphoma. The sequences come from peripheral blood mononuclear cells (PBMCs), collected before the fourth cycle of nivolumab. The chain employs TRBV7-8 and TRBJ1-1; weak D call: TRBD1 (6 bases). The DNA of the CDR3 is TGTGCCAGCAGCTTAGGCAGGGGGAACACTGAAGCTTTCTTT. Translated, it gives CASSLGRGNTEAFF.